These T cell receptor beta chains were read from a single sample in a study of T cell responses to AZD1222 COVID-19 vaccine. TCRdb's copy holds only in-frame clones and misses some; the assay was immunoSEQ multiplex PCR. The sample has some 96,000 clones; roughly 89% are singletons. Source: peripheral blood, taken on day 0 of AZD1222 vaccination. The receptors originated from an adult in good health. Each CDR3 is given with its conserved first and last residue.

TRBV6-5,CASSYPEGHLPTEAFF
TRBV2,CASSEWGANEKLFF
TRBV6-2/TRBV6-3,CASSALGLDYNEQFF
TRBV19,CASRYVDSPLHF
TRBV7-2,CASSSGELVQETQYF
TRBV4-3,CASSQDRDSGYEQYF
TRBV27,CASSLKVNMNTEAFF
TRBV20-1,CSATTEEAFF
TRBV30,CAWSLGGPLHF
TRBV4-3,CASSQGWGSNQPQHF
TRBV7-2,CASSPQGAEGYTF
TRBV29-1,CSGTVWDTGELFF
TRBV4-2,CASSQDSLRGGANYGYTF
TRBV5-1,CASSLRTSEPEAFF
TRBV9,CASSVADSYEQYF
TRBV19,CASSIGGHRQYF
TRBV15,CATSREIKDLRSSYEQYF
TRBV5-1,CASSQGESSYEQYF
TRBV19,CASSIAGTGGGGSNQPQHF
TRBV7-2,CASSLAGGRVNTEAFF
TRBV7-8,CASSQYRGEQYF
TRBV5-1,CASSLGTGKANQPQHF
TRBV7-2,CASSFTGYEQYF
TRBV6-5,CASSLLAGASPLHF
TRBV10-1,CASSDRASGNTIYF
TRBV11-2,CASSRRGQDRDSPLHF
TRBV5-1,CASSLGTGDNEQFF
TRBV30,CAWSSIGQVTYEQYF
TRBV12-3/TRBV12-4,CASSSRDSEKLFF
TRBV5-1,CASSLVGTGNTGELFF
TRBV11-2,CASSRGVSRPNYGYTF
TRBV3-1/TRBV3-2,CASSQVRVRAQGVADTQYF
TRBV5-5,CASSTSPQGYEQYF
TRBV30,CASSRDTEAFF
TRBV5-6,CASSRRDRAGQPQHF
TRBV9,CASSVVSTGANEQFF
TRBV5-4,CASSPLTGAAYEQYF
TRBV27,CASSLTGNQPQHF
TRBV12-5,CASGFDSYNEQFF
TRBV6-5,CASSRTNRGRETQYF
TRBV4-2,CASSQDLVRVLFF
TRBV5-4,CASSLGGVGENIQYF
TRBV27,CASSQGVQWNTEAFF
TRBV18,CASSPKTPNDNYGYTF
TRBV30,CAWSQDRVPGSYNSPLHF
TRBV19,CASSIVGSNQPQHF
TRBV6-4,CASSDAGEATDTQYF